This section outlines one T cell receptor beta chain sequence together with its context. Its specificity is not known. With 60 Vbeta and 13 Jbeta primers, the PCR was carried out. Clones were sequenced by immunoSEQ multiplex PCR, and TCRdb holds only the in-frame ones, with some missing. Seen here are some 180,000 clones, around three quarters observed once, and the top ten hold 1.5% to 2%. The data derive from a study of cytomegalovirus exposure and HLA in healthy donors. Study results and limitations: Investigators reported fewer than 200 TCR beta chains as tied to cytomegalovirus.

Healthy bone marrow donors made up the donors. Although they were nominally healthy when sampled, donors likely had unrecorded immune exposures. This receptor was identified in a man aged 25-45 years in good health and CMV-seronegative. The specimen was PBMCs.

The chain's CDR3 is CASSLDGLPYEQYF. For the CDR3, the DNA is TGCGCCAGCAGCTTGGACGGACTGCCCTACGAGCAGTACTTC. The chain has TRBV5-1 and TRBJ2-7; perhaps TRBD2 as D (5 bases). Trimming left V 0 bases short and J 2 bases short, with 9 bases between. The CDR3 totals 14 residues. Germline values: CDR1 SGHRS, CDR2 YFSETQ.